The clone carrying this T cell receptor (beta chain) was observed a few times. Its target is unknown. The sample belongs to a study of T-cell memory formation after mild COVID-19. At the level of the study: Across donors, TCR clusters were largely donor specific. Study findings and constraints: Chiefly within CM and EM were the contracting CD4+ clones; CD8+ ones were within EMRA. From day 15 to 85, contracting clones were balanced between CD4 and CD8, whereas later expanders leaned toward CD4+.

Constant-segment-primed 5'RACE gave TCR alpha and TCR beta cDNA libraries with sample barcodes and UMIs. TCRdb re-derived calls from the 5' RACE reads in MiXCR, one entry per CDR3 protein. This sample has about 320,000 distinct CDR3 sequences, with around an eighth found just once. V lost 0 bases and J lost 5, with 9 bases in between. CDR3 length equals 13 residues. Germline V lookup: CDR1 SGHRS, CDR2 YFSETQ. The receptor was derived from a man aged 18 to 35 who had mild COVID-19 (a few samples of this study predate the infection). Cell type and time point are not known. The material sequenced was PBMCs or a T cell subset sorted from them (not recorded which). The chain is built from TRBV5-1 and TRBJ2-7; D might be TRBD1 (5 bases). CDR3 nucleotide sequence: TGCGCCAGCAGCTTGGCCATACAGGACGAGCAGTACTTC. It encodes CASSLAIQDEQYF. The full variable domain, rest sourced from reference TRBV5-1 and TRBJ2-7, is KAGVTQTPRYLIKTRGQQVTLSCSPISGHRSVSWYQQTPGQGLQFLFEYFSETQRNKGNFPGRFSGRQFSNSRSEMNVSTLELGDSALYLCASSLAIQDEQYFGPGTRLTVT.